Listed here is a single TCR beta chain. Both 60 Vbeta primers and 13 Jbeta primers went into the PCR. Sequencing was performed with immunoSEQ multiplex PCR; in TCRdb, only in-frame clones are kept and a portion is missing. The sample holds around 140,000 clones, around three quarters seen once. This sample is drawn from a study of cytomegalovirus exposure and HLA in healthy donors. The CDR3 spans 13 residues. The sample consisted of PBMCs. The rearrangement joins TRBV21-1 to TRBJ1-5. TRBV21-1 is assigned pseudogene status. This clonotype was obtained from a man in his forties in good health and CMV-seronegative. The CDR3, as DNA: TGTGCCATCGGGGAGGGCGCGGTTATGACCCAGCATTTT. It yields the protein CAIGEGAVMTQHF.